This entry describes one T cell receptor (beta chain). The sample comes from a study of naive and memory T cell subsets. Ligated cDNA underwent four rounds of PCR with nested alpha and beta constant region primers and SP2. Each CDR3 protein is one row after TCRdb ran MiXCR on the 5' RACE reads. Of around 56,000 distinct CDR3 sequences in the sample, around 8% were seen once. This CDR3 is built from 14 residues. Trimming left V 1 base short and J 7 bases short, with 12 bases between. The library had UMIs added by 3' ligation of an oligonucleotide to TCR cDNA. The receptor's source is a female donor in good health. This chain uses TRBV12-3 or TRBV12-4 with TRBJ2-3; possibly TRBD1 for D (5 bases). This CDR3 is CASSLDGARNTQYF. The CDR3 region has the DNA TGTGCCAGCAGTTTAGATGGGGCACGGAATACGCAGTATTTT.